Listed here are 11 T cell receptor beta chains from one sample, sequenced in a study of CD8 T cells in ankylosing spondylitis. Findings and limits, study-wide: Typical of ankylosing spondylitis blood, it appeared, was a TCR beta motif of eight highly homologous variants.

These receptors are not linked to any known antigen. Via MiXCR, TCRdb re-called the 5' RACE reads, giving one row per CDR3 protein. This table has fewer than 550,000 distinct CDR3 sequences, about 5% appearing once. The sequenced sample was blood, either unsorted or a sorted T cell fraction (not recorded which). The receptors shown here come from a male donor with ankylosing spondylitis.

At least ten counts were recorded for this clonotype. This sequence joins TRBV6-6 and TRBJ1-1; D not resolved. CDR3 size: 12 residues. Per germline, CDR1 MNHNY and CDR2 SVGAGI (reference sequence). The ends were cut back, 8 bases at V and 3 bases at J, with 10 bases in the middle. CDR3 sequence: CASGVGDTEAFF. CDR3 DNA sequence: TGTGCCAGCGGCGTCGGGGACACTGAAGCTTTCTTT.

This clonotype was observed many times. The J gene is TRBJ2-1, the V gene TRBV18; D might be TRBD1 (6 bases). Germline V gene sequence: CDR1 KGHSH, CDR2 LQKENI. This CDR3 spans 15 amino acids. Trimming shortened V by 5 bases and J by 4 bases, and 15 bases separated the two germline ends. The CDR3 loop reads CASSVPPTGYNEQFF. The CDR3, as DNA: TGTGCCAGCTCAGTCCCCCCAACAGGGTACAATGAGCAGTTCTTC.

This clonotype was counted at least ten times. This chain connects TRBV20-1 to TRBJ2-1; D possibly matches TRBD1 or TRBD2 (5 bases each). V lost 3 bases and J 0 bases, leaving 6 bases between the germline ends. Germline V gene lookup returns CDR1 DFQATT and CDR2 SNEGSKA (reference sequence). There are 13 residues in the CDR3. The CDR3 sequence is CSARGDSYNEQFF. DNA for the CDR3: TGCAGTGCTAGGGGGGACTCCTACAATGAGCAGTTCTTC.

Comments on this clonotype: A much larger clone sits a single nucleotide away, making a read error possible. The CDR3 protein is CASSANSRGSNTEAFF. The CDR3 bases are TGTGCCAGCAGCGCGAACAGTAGGGGGTCGAACACTGAAGCTTTCTTT. The rearrangement uses TRBV7-3 and TRBJ1-1; D perhaps matches TRBD1 (6 bases). The CDR3 runs 16 residues. Trimming stripped 5 bases from V and 1 base from J, with 17 bases between. Germline loops: CDR1 SGHTA, CDR2 FQGTGA.

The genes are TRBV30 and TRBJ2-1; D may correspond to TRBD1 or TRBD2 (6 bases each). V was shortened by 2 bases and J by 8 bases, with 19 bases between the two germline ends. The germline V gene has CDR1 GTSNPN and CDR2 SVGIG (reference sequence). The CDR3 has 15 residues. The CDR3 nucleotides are TGTGCCTGGAGTATCCAAGGGGGAGGTATCGATGAGCAGTTCTTC. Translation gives CAWSIQGGGIDEQFF. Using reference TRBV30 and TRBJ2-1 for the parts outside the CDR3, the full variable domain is SQTIHQWPATLVQPVGSPLSLECTVEGTSNPNLYWYRQAAGRGLQLLFYSVGIGQISSEVPQNLSASRPQDRQFILSSKKLLLSDSGFYLCAWSIQGGGIDEQFFGPGTRLTVL.

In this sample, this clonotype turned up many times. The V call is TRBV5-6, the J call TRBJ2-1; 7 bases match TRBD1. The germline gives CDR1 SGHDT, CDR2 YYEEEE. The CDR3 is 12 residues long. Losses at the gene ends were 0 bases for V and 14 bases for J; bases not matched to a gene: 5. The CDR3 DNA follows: TGTGCCAGCAGCTTGGAAAGGGGGCTCGAGTTCTTC. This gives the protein CASSLERGLEFF. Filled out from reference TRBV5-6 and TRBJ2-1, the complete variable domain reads DAGVTQSPTHLIKTRGQQVTLRCSPKSGHDTVSWYQQALGQGPQFIFQYYEEEERQRGNFPDRFSGHQFPNYSSELNVNALLLGDSALYLCASSLERGLEFFGPGTRLTVL.

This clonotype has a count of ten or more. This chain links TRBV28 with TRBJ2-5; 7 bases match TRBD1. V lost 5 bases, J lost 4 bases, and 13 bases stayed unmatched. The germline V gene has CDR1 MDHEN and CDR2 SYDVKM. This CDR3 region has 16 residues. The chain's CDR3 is CASSPTTGTFGETQYF. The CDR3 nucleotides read TGTGCCAGCAGTCCTACGACAGGGACGTTCGGAGAGACCCAGTACTTC.

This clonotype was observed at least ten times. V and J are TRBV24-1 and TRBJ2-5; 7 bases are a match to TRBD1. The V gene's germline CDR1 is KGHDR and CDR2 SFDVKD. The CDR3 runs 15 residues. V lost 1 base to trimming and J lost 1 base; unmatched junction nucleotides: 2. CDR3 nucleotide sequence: TGTGCCACCAGTGATTTCCGGGACAGCCAAGAGACCCAGTACTTC. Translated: CATSDFRDSQETQYF.

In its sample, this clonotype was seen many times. The CDR3 loop is CASSSGPIPGEQYF. The CDR3, as DNA: TGTGCCAGCAGTTCGGGACCCATACCGGGCGAGCAGTACTTC. The V gene is TRBV6-5, the J gene TRBJ2-7; D may correspond to TRBD1 or TRBD2 (5 bases each). V was pared by 4 bases and J by 6 bases, with 16 bases between. The CDR3 sequence is 14 residues long. Germline lookup yields CDR1 MNHEY and CDR2 SVGAGI.

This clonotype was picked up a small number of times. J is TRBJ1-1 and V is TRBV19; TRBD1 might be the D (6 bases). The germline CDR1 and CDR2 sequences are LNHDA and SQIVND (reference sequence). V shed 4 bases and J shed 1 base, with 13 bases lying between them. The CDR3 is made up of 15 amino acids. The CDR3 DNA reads TGTGCCAGTAGTAAAACAGGGTACGGGAACACTGAAGCTTTCTTT. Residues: CASSKTGYGNTEAFF.

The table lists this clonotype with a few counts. The CDR3 sequence: CAWREPGRTNYGYTF. As DNA, the CDR3 is TGTGCCTGGAGGGAACCTGGCCGGACTAACTATGGCTACACCTTC. The chain couples TRBV30 to TRBJ1-2; no clear D gene. In germline, CDR1 is GTSNPN, CDR2 SVGIG (reference sequence). This CDR3 is 15 amino acids long. V was cut by 3 bases and J by 0 bases, with 14 bases left in between.